The 11 T cell receptor beta chains below were found in one sample sequenced in a study of T cell repertoires in aging, cancer and after chemotherapy (dated by TCRdb to the late 2010s). TCR beta rearrangements were amplified from genomic DNA isolated from peripheral blood, not from sorted cells or RNA. The run used an Illumina MiSeq. Using a mixed TRB-A/B primer pool, multiplex touch-down PCR amplified rearranged TRB sequences covering the V, D and J segments. TCRdb reanalyzed the raw reads on its own, using fastp at Q25 for trimming and MiXCR for clone calling, and kept in-frame beta chains. Every distinct CDR3 protein forms one entry, paired with its most common genes and DNA. The sample has over 10,000 distinct CDR3 sequences on record, approximately 22% of them singletons. Jointly, the top ten make up approximately 5.4% of the sample. Specimen: blood. These receptors all come from a human donor in good health.

This sequence joins TRBV5-5 and TRBJ2-5; 11 nucleotides match TRBD2. This CDR3 has 15 amino acids. Trimming took 4 bases from V and 4 from J; bases not matched to a gene: 6. Germline-derived CDR1 and CDR2 are SGHKS and YYEKEE (reference sequence). CDR3 protein: CASSPSGGNGETQYF. CDR3 nucleotide sequence: TGTGCCAGCAGCCCTAGCGGGGGGAATGGAGAGACCCAGTACTTC. The complete variable domain, with remaining parts taken from reference TRBV5-5 and TRBJ2-5, reads DAGVTQSPTHLIKTRGQQVTLRCSPISGHKSVSWYQQVLGQGPQFIFQYYEKEERGRGNFPDRFSARQFPNYSSELNVNALLLGDSALYLCASSPSGGNGETQYFGPGTRLLVL.

The genes are TRBV7-2 and TRBJ1-1; 9 bases fit TRBD1. The V and J ends lost 4 bases and 4 bases, in that order; junction bases with no gene match: 7. Germline CDR1 reads SGHTA; CDR2 reads FQGNSA. The CDR3 runs 15 residues. CDR3 in amino acids: CASSYWTGAVTEAFF. CDR3 sequence (DNA): TGTGCCAGCAGCTACTGGACAGGGGCGGTCACTGAAGCTTTCTTT.

The chain carries TRBV11-3 and TRBJ2-2; weak D call: TRBD1 (7 bases). Germline values: CDR1 SGHNT, CDR2 YENEEA. This CDR3 has 15 residues. V lost 8 bases, J lost 2 bases, and 15 bases lay in between. Here the CDR3 DNA reads TGTGCCAGCGGTGGAGGGGGCCCCAACACCGGGGAGCTGTTTTTT. Protein product: CASGGGGPNTGELFF.

As concerns this clonotype: An end of the junction does not agree with germline; a read error may underlie this. CDR3 in amino acids: CSAGEGTGQNIQYF. CDR3 sequence (DNA): TGCAGTGCTGGAGAGGGGACAGGGCAAAACATTCAGTACTTC. V is TRBV20-1 and J is TRBJ2-4; 9 bases are a match to TRBD1. The length of the CDR3 is 14 residues. The V gene's germline CDR1 is DFQATT and CDR2 SNEGSKA (reference sequence).

This sequence joins TRBV14 and TRBJ1-2; D not certain. The CDR3 is made up of 14 amino acids. V was pared by 4 bases and J by 8 bases, with 17 bases between. The germline V gene encodes CDR1 SGHDN and CDR2 FVKESK. The CDR3 nucleotides read TGTGCCAGCAGCCTCAGCGCTCTCTCCGGAGGCTACACCTTC. Its translation is CASSLSALSGGYTF.

This clonotype was detected a few times. V usage is TRBV5-1 and J usage is TRBJ2-3, with D perhaps TRBD2 (6 bases). The CDR3 loop spans 12 amino acids. The V end lost 3 bases, the J end lost 5 bases, and 7 bases lay between the germline ends. The germline CDR1 and CDR2 sequences are SGHRS and YFSETQ. CDR3 sequence: CASSWDLDTQYF. The CDR3 nucleotides are TGCGCCAGCAGCTGGGACTTAGATACGCAGTATTTT.

This clonotype was seen repeatedly, ten times or more. The chain links TRBV6-6 to TRBJ2-7; 8 bases match TRBD1. V was clipped by 2 bases and J by 3 bases; unmatched bases: 12. This CDR3 contains 17 residues. The germline V gene encodes CDR1 MNHNY and CDR2 SVGAGI (reference sequence). The CDR3 DNA sequence: TGTGCCAGCAGTTACCGAGGCGGGCAGGGGGCAGTCTACGAGCAGTACTTC. The encoded protein is CASSYRGGQGAVYEQYF.

On this clonotype itself: Being one base from a much bigger clone, this may be a read error. V usage is TRBV5-6 and J usage is TRBJ1-3, with D hard to call. Germline values: CDR1 SGHDT, CDR2 YYEEEE. CDR3 length equals 17 residues. The CDR3 bases are TGTGCCAGCAGCTTGAATCGTGGTCCAAGGTGGGGAAACTCCATATATTTT. This codes for CASSLNRGPRWGNSIYF.

This chain connects TRBV9 to TRBJ2-3; 7 bases line up with TRBD2. The CDR3 is 14 residues long. Germline V gene data show CDR1 as SGDLS and CDR2 as YYNGEE. V dropped 2 bases and J dropped 5; count of bases not matched to a gene: 5. This chain's CDR3 is CASSVGGVGDTQYF. The CDR3 coding sequence is TGTGCCAGCAGCGTGGGGGGGGTGGGAGATACGCAGTATTTT.

The V and J genes are TRBV18 and TRBJ2-7; 10 bases are shared with TRBD1. The CDR3 contains 16 residues. V was pared by 5 bases and J by 3 bases, with 10 bases of the junction left unmatched. The germline CDR1 and CDR2 sequences are KGHSH and LQKENI. The CDR3 DNA is TGTGCCAGCTCAAAGGGACAGGGGCTTCTTTACTACGAGCAGTACTTC. Translating gives CASSKGQGLLYYEQYF.

This clonotype has just a few counts. V gene TRBV20-1 combines with J gene TRBJ2-7; possible D gene TRBD2, 5 bases. Germline CDR1 is DFQATT and CDR2 is SNEGSKA (reference sequence). V lost 5 bases and J 6 bases, leaving 17 bases between the germline ends. This CDR3 is 13 amino acids long. In nucleotides, the CDR3 is TGCAGTGCTTCCGGGATTTTTTCGTCCGAGCAGTACTTC. Translation: CSASGIFSSEQYF.